The next 16 T cell receptor beta chains were all read from a single sample in a study of T cells after yellow fever vaccination. In TCRdb, the 5' RACE reads were re-called with MiXCR into one record per CDR3 protein. The profile shows over 300,000 distinct CDR3 sequences, around 6.8% of them singletons. The material was PBMCs, obtained about 41 days after the first yellow fever vaccination. The receptors derive from a man aged 18 to 29 who received the YFV17D yellow fever vaccine.

This clonotype was counted between two and nine times. The V gene is TRBV12-3 or TRBV12-4, the J gene TRBJ1-1; D is unclear. The CDR3 length is 11 residues. Trimming removed 6 bases at V and 11 bases at J, with 13 bases between. This CDR3 reads CASRGGPAAFF. CDR3 coding DNA: TGTGCCAGCAGGGGCGGTCCAGCGGCTTTCTTT.

This clonotype was seen a few times. This chain uses TRBV7-9 with TRBJ1-2, with TRBD1 matching 10 bases. V lost 5 bases, J lost 4 bases, and 7 bases stayed unmatched. The CDR3 extends over 15 amino acids. Germline-derived CDR1 and CDR2 are SEHNR and FQNEAQ (reference sequence). CDR3 sequence: CASSRRDRGSYGYTF. CDR3 sequence (DNA): TGTGCCAGCAGCCGCCGGGACAGGGGATCCTATGGCTACACCTTC.

The chain couples TRBV5-4 to TRBJ2-7; D is undetermined. The germline V gene encodes CDR1 SGHNT and CDR2 YYREEE (reference sequence). The CDR3 is 13 amino acids. Trimming removed 0 bases at V and 5 bases at J, with 9 bases between. CDR3 DNA sequence: TGTGCCAGCAGCTTGGGGCTTAAGAACGAGCAGTACGTC. Its protein is CASSLGLKNEQYV.

The V gene is TRBV24-1, the J gene TRBJ2-1; the match to TRBD2 covers 7 bases. The CDR3 sequence is 14 residues long. V was pared by 7 bases and J by 7 bases, with 9 bases of the junction left unmatched. Per germline, CDR1 KGHDR and CDR2 SFDVKD. CDR3 loop: CATSSGAGGNEQFF. In nucleotides, the CDR3 is TGTGCCACCAGCAGCGGGGCAGGAGGGAATGAGCAGTTCTTC.

The rearrangement uses TRBV5-6 and TRBJ2-7, with a possible D match to TRBD1 (5 bases). V was trimmed by 3 bases and J by 6 bases, leaving 16 bases between them. Per the germline V gene, CDR1 is SGHDT and CDR2 is YYEEEE. This CDR3 is 14 amino acids long. CDR3 amino acids: CASSSMTASGEQYF. The CDR3 nucleotides read TGTGCCAGCAGCTCCATGACAGCCTCTGGCGAGCAGTACTTC.

This clonotype was observed a handful of times. The chain carries TRBV12-5 and TRBJ2-5; weak D call: TRBD1 (6 bases). The ends were cut back, 2 bases at V and 7 bases at J, with 26 bases in the middle. Germline CDR1 LGHNT, CDR2 FRNRAP. The CDR3 runs to 18 residues. The CDR3 DNA reads as TGTGCTAGTGGTTTGATGCAGCAGGGGTCGGTATCTTTGGGGACCCAGTACTTC. Protein: CASGLMQQGSVSLGTQYF.

The chain links TRBV12-3 or TRBV12-4 to TRBJ2-7; the D gene is possibly TRBD2 (5 bases). The CDR3 covers 13 residues. V was shortened by 3 bases and J by 5 bases, with 11 bases between the two germline ends. In DNA form, the CDR3 reads TGTGCCAGCAGTTTGGAGGCAGCTAACGAGCAGTACGTC. Residues: CASSLEAANEQYV.

The rearrangement uses TRBV7-8 and TRBJ1-1; 9 bases line up with TRBD1. The CDR3 is 13 residues long. Germline CDR1 is SGHVS and CDR2 is FQNEAQ. V was pared by 8 bases and J by 3 bases, with 4 bases of the junction left unmatched. The CDR3 DNA reads as TGTGCCAGCGCCCGGGACAGGGACACTGAAGCTTTCTTT. Its protein is CASARDRDTEAFF.

The chain employs TRBV3-1 and TRBJ2-1, with D possibly TRBD2 on 7 matching bases. Germline V lookup: CDR1 LGHDT, CDR2 YNNKEL (reference sequence). V was cut by 1 base and J by 7 bases, with 17 bases left in between. The CDR3 runs to 16 residues. CDR3 sequence (DNA): TGTGCCAGCAGCCAAGCGAAGGGGGGGCCGAGAAATGAGCAGTTCTTC. Amino acid sequence: CASSQAKGGPRNEQFF.

The rearrangement joins TRBV5-1 to TRBJ1-2, with 9 bases that match TRBD1. The junction had 6 bases not matched to a gene; V was cut back by 1 base and J by 8 bases. CDR1 is SGHRS, CDR2 YFSETQ, per germline. The CDR3 sequence is 14 residues long. CDR3 DNA: TGCGCCAGCAGCTTGAGGGACAGGGAAGACGGCTACACCTTC. Translation: CASSLRDREDGYTF.

This chain joins TRBV7-2 and TRBJ1-1; D call uncertain. Trimming pared 3 bases from V and 1 base from J, leaving 6 bases between. Germline V gives CDR1 SGHTA, CDR2 FQGNSA. The CDR3 has 13 residues. The CDR3 sequence: CASSFHRNTEAFF. The CDR3 DNA reads TGTGCCAGCAGCTTTCACAGGAACACTGAAGCTTTCTTT.

The chain recombines TRBV4-1 with TRBJ1-1; the D is unclear. Looked up from germline, CDR1 is MGHRA and CDR2 is YSYEKL. This CDR3 spans 13 amino acids. Trimming removed 0 bases from V and 3 bases from J, with 5 bases in between. This CDR3 reads CASSQEAYTEAFF. CDR3 nucleotides: TGCGCCAGCAGCCAAGAGGCTTACACTGAAGCTTTCTTT.

The V and J genes are TRBV4-1 and TRBJ2-2; no clear D gene. Trimming left V 1 base short and J 8 bases short, with 8 bases between. The CDR3 is 13 residues long. Germline V gives CDR1 MGHRA, CDR2 YSYEKL. The CDR3 bases are TGCGCCAGCAGCCAAGCTGTCCGGGGGGAGCTGTTTTTT. This encodes CASSQAVRGELFF.

In DNA form, the CDR3 reads TGTGCCAGCAGTTTATATCGGGACTCTACTCAGCCCCAGCATTTT. Amino acids: CASSLYRDSTQPQHF. V is TRBV12-3 or TRBV12-4 and J is TRBJ1-5; maybe TRBD1 (5 bases). The CDR3 runs to 15 residues. Between the trimmed V and J ends, which lost 2 bases and 6 bases, there was a span of 14 bases.

This clonotype was observed a handful of times. The J gene is TRBJ2-3, the V gene TRBV11-2; 9 nucleotides line up with TRBD1. The V gene end was trimmed by 2 bases and the J gene end by 2 bases; junction bases not matched to a gene: 11. Per the germline V gene, CDR1 is SGHAT and CDR2 is FQNNGV. This CDR3 is built from 18 residues. The CDR3 sequence: CASSLIGSQGALTDTQYF. CDR3 DNA sequence: TGTGCCAGCAGCTTAATTGGATCACAGGGGGCTCTCACAGATACGCAGTATTTT.

This clonotype was counted between two and nine times. V gene TRBV20-1 combines with J gene TRBJ2-1; 7 bases match TRBD2. From germline, CDR1 is DFQATT and CDR2 SNEGSKA (reference sequence). The CDR3 has 11 residues. The CDR3 spells CRVGGGYEQFF. Written as DNA, the CDR3 is TGCAGGGTGGGGGGGGGATATGAGCAGTTCTTC.